These 9 T cell receptor beta chains came from one sample sequenced in a study of HIV-infected patients and healthy controls (dated 2014 in TCRdb). To prepare the library, 5' RACE was applied. Instrument used: Illumina MiSeq. Reverse transcription of approximately 500 ng RNA was performed with SuperScript III using primers directed against the alpha and beta constant regions. Separate libraries for the alpha and beta chains were generated through chain-specific third strand synthesis that incorporated multiplexing indices. TCRdb cleaned the public reads at Q25 with fastp, built clones with MiXCR and kept in-frame beta chains. Each record represents a unique CDR3 protein, reported with the most common genes and DNA among its rows. Recorded for this sample are some 20,000 distinct CDR3 sequences; roughly 9% of them occurred a single time. Of the sample, 6.5% falls within the top ten clones. Since whole blood was used without any cell fractionation, the repertoire reflected all peripheral T cells in unsorted form.

Input material: blood. These receptors originate from an adult in good health.

The V call is TRBV7-2, the J call TRBJ2-7; the D gene could be TRBD1 or TRBD2 (5 bases each). The CDR3 spans 17 residues. In germline, CDR1 is SGHTA, CDR2 FQGNSA. With 5 bases removed from V and 0 bases from J, the gap between germline ends came to 20 bases. The CDR3 nucleotides are TGTGCCAGCAGCCGGATGAGGGGAGTAGAGACCTCCTACGAGCAGTACTTC. This gives the protein CASSRMRGVETSYEQYF.

Within the sample, this clonotype is medium-sized. The V gene is TRBV29-1, the J gene TRBJ2-5, with 7 bases identical to TRBD1. Germline CDR1 reads SQVTM; CDR2 reads ANQGSEA. CDR3 length equals 13 residues. With 8 bases clipped from V and 3 bases from J, the junction kept 9 bases outside the gene matches. CDR3 nucleotide sequence: TGCAGCATCTACAGGGGATCGGAAGAGACCCAGTACTTC. It yields the protein CSIYRGSEETQYF.

This clonotype is medium-sized. V gene TRBV12-3 or TRBV12-4 combines with J gene TRBJ1-1; D remains ambiguous. V lost 1 base and J lost 0, with 0 bases in between. The CDR3 totals 12 residues. The CDR3 sequence: CASSLVNTEAFF. For the CDR3, the DNA is TGTGCCAGCAGTTTAGTGAACACTGAAGCTTTCTTT.

There are many counts of this clonotype. The chain joins TRBV20-1 to TRBJ2-1, with 7 bases matching TRBD1. The CDR3 has 14 amino acids. The germline V gene has CDR1 DFQATT and CDR2 SNEGSKA (reference sequence). The V and J ends lost 6 bases and 7 bases, in that order; junction bases with no gene match: 12. Written as DNA, the CDR3 is TGCAGTGCACTAAGACAGGGTCTAGGGAATGAGCAGTTCTTC. Protein sequence: CSALRQGLGNEQFF.

By share, this clonotype ranks as medium-sized. V is TRBV2 and J is TRBJ1-4, with D uncertain. The germline V gene encodes CDR1 SNHLY and CDR2 FYNNEI. The CDR3 has 14 residues. V shed 4 bases and J shed 10 bases, with 16 bases lying between them. The CDR3 sequence is CASSAKGAGGKLFF. The CDR3 coding sequence is TGTGCCAGCAGTGCCAAGGGAGCAGGCGGAAAACTGTTTTTT. Complete variable domain (other parts from reference TRBV2 and TRBJ1-4): EPEVTQTPSHQVTQMGQEVILRCVPISNHLYFYWYRQILGQKVEFLVSFYNNEISEKSEIFDDQFSVERPDGSNFTLKIRSTKLEDSAMYFCASSAKGAGGKLFFGSGTQLSVL.

V and J are TRBV29-1 and TRBJ2-1, with 8 positions matching TRBD2. The CDR3 runs 13 residues. Germline V lookup: CDR1 SQVTM, CDR2 ANQGSEA. Trimming at V came to 4 bases and at J to 7 bases, leaving 6 bases not matched to a gene. CDR3 sequence: CSVVTGGGNEQFF. The CDR3, as DNA: TGCAGCGTTGTAACGGGAGGGGGTAATGAGCAGTTCTTC.

This clonotype has a handful of counts. This chain connects TRBV28 to TRBJ2-7, with D perhaps TRBD2 (6 bases). This CDR3 spans 14 amino acids. CDR1 and CDR2 from the germline V gene are MDHEN and SYDVKM. Between the trimmed V and J ends, which lost 2 bases and 4 bases, there was a span of 12 bases. The CDR3 loop reads CASSLLAQVYEQYF. The CDR3, as DNA: TGTGCCAGCAGTTTACTAGCGCAAGTTTACGAGCAGTACTTC. The variable domain in full, with the rest retrieved from reference TRBV28 and TRBJ2-7, is DVKVTQSSRYLVKRTGEKVFLECVQDMDHENMFWYRQDPGLGLRLIYFSYDVKMKEKGDIPEGYSVSREKKERFSLILESASTNQTSMYLCASSLLAQVYEQYFGPGTRLTVT.

This clonotype was counted ten times or more. The rearrangement uses TRBV2 and TRBJ2-5; 9 bases match TRBD2. The CDR3 is 14 residues long. Germline CDR1 and CDR2: SNHLY and FYNNEI. Germline trimming cut 6 bases from V and 5 bases from J; bases unmatched to any gene: 7. This CDR3 is CASRDSGSGETQYF. CDR3 DNA sequence: TGTGCCAGCAGGGATAGCGGGAGTGGCGAGACCCAGTACTTC.

This clonotype appeared many times. At one end the junction does not follow the germline gene, possibly because of a read error. This chain uses TRBV28 with TRBJ2-1; D might be TRBD1 (5 bases). Germline V CDR1 and CDR2: MDHEN, SYDVKM. The CDR3 totals 11 residues. The CDR3 spells CASSFRDSLSF. The CDR3 bases are TGTGCCAGCAGTTTCAGGGATTCGCTCTCCTTC.